These T cell receptor beta chains were read from a single sample in a study of T cell repertoires in cytomegalovirus infection. What these receptors recognize is not known. TCRdb fed the reads into MiXCR, producing one record per CDR3 protein. The sample shows 550,000 to 700,000 distinct CDR3 sequences, about 39% of them seen only once. The material sequenced was cultured PBMCs, taken from culture after CMV antigen stimulation. Receptors originate from a human donor in good health (CMV status not recorded). Some clones in this sample may be carry-over from other donors' samples. Each CDR3 is given with its conserved first and last residue. The order of the fields is J gene, clone size, D gene, V gene, CDR3 DNA, CDR3 protein. The D gene is left open where the match is weak. Clone size is given for some rows only: seen once, a few or many times, or a class if the clone is expanded.

J: TRBJ1-6; size: few; D: TRBD1; V: TRBV5-1; DNA: TGCGCCAGCAGCTTAAGACAGGGCGGTGATTCACCCCTCCACTTT; CDR3: CASSLRQGGDSPLHF
J: TRBJ2-1; size: -; D: -; V: TRBV6-9; DNA: TGTGCCAGCCAAAGGCCCGGGGGCCCCACCTACAATGAGCAGTTCTTC; CDR3: CASQRPGGPTYNEQFF
J: TRBJ1-6; size: few; D: -; V: TRBV11-3; DNA: TGTGCCAGCAGCTTATTTCCCTCCTCACCCCTCCACTTT; CDR3: CASSLFPSSPLHF
J: TRBJ2-1; size: -; D: TRBD2; V: TRBV7-2; DNA: TGTGCCAGCGGCCGACTAGCGGGGGGCGGGGATGAGCAGTTCTTC; CDR3: CASGRLAGGGDEQFF
J: TRBJ2-4; size: few; D: -; V: TRBV19; DNA: TGTGCCAGTAGTAGCCTCGGTGGCAAAAACATTCAGTACTTC; CDR3: CASSSLGGKNIQYF
J: TRBJ2-2; size: few; D: TRBD2; V: TRBV7-6; DNA: TGTGCCAGCAGCGGGAGGACTAGCGGGGGGAACACCGGGGAGCTGTTTTTT; CDR3: CASSGRTSGGNTGELFF
J: TRBJ2-5; size: -; D: TRBD2; V: TRBV6-1; DNA: TGTGCCAGCAGTGAACGGAGACTAGCGGGGGGGCATGAGACCCAGTACTTC; CDR3: CASSERRLAGGHETQYF
J: TRBJ2-1; size: -; D: TRBD1; V: TRBV29-1; DNA: TGCAGCGTCATCGGACAGGGGGAGAGAAATGAGCAGTTCTTC; CDR3: CSVIGQGERNEQFF
J: TRBJ1-1; size: -; D: -; V: TRBV4-3; DNA: TGCGCCAGCAGCCAAGAAATATTGGGAGGTGGCACTGAAGCTTTCTTT; CDR3: CASSQEILGGGTEAFF
J: TRBJ2-1; size: few; D: -; V: TRBV27; DNA: TGTGCCAGCAGTCAACGGAGACTAGGATCCTACAATGAGCAGTTCTTC; CDR3: CASSQRRLGSYNEQFF
J: TRBJ1-3; size: many; D: TRBD1; V: TRBV7-2; DNA: TGTGCCAGCAGCTTACTTGGGACAGAGGGAAACACCATATATTTT; CDR3: CASSLLGTEGNTIYF
J: TRBJ1-6; size: -; D: -; V: TRBV6-8; DNA: TGTGCCAGCGGGCGAGATAATTTAGTTTCACCCCTCCACTTT; CDR3: CASGRDNLVSPLHF
J: TRBJ1-2; size: -; D: TRBD1; V: TRBV4-1; DNA: TGCGCCAGCAGCCTGTCGGGACAGCGGGATGGCTACACCTTC; CDR3: CASSLSGQRDGYTF
J: TRBJ2-3; size: few; D: -; V: TRBV18; DNA: TGTGCCAGCTCAGGGGCAACAGATACGCAGTATTTT; CDR3: CASSGATDTQYF
J: TRBJ1-2; size: -; D: -; V: TRBV19; DNA: TGTGCCGCGGAGGGACAACCTGGGGATGGCTACACCTTC; CDR3: CAAEGQPGDGYTF
J: TRBJ1-2; size: few; D: -; V: TRBV25-1; DNA: TGTGCCAGCAGTGAACCCTCGGGGGGTGAGGTTGGCTACACCTTC; CDR3: CASSEPSGGEVGYTF
J: TRBJ1-2; size: -; D: -; V: TRBV11-2; DNA: TGTGCCAGCAGCTTAGAACCGGCAGGGGAGGGGAATGGCTACACCTTC; CDR3: CASSLEPAGEGNGYTF
J: TRBJ2-1; size: -; D: -; V: TRBV7-9; DNA: TGTGCCAGCAGCTTAACCGGGACCGGGAAATACAATGAGCAGTTCTTC; CDR3: CASSLTGTGKYNEQFF
J: TRBJ2-7; size: few; D: -; V: TRBV11-2; DNA: TGTGCAACGGGACGGACTACCTACGAGCAGTACTTC; CDR3: CATGRTTYEQYF
J: TRBJ1-5; size: -; D: -; V: TRBV5-4; DNA: TGTGCCAGCAGGCCCCTTGGGGGAGAATATCAGCCCCAGCATTTT; CDR3: CASRPLGGEYQPQHF
J: TRBJ2-1; size: few; D: TRBD1; V: TRBV5-1; DNA: TGCGCCAGCAGCCCGGGACAGGGGGAGATGGATGAGCAGTTCTTC; CDR3: CASSPGQGEMDEQFF
J: TRBJ1-5; size: few; D: -; V: TRBV6-1; DNA: TGTGCCAGCACCCTTGTGCGGGGGAACAATCAGCCCCAGCATTTT; CDR3: CASTLVRGNNQPQHF
J: TRBJ2-2; size: few; D: TRBD2; V: TRBV7-9; DNA: TGTGCCAGCTGGGACGGGAGGCCGAACACCGGGGAGCTGTTTTTT; CDR3: CASWDGRPNTGELFF
J: TRBJ1-2; size: -; D: -; V: TRBV5-1; DNA: TGCGCCAGCAGCTCAATAACAGGTTACCTGTATGGCTACACCTTC; CDR3: CASSSITGYLYGYTF
J: TRBJ1-4; size: -; D: -; V: TRBV10-3; DNA: TGTGCCATCAGTGGAAGTGTTAATGAAAAACTGTTTTTT; CDR3: CAISGSVNEKLFF
J: TRBJ2-7; size: -; D: -; V: TRBV6-1; DNA: TGTGCCAGCAGTCCTGAGGCGGACCCGTCAGGCTACGAGCAGTACTTC; CDR3: CASSPEADPSGYEQYF
J: TRBJ1-5; size: -; D: -; V: TRBV20-1; DNA: TGCAGTGCTGCCCAGGGGTATGGCAATCAGCCCCAGCATTTT; CDR3: CSAAQGYGNQPQHF
J: TRBJ2-1; size: few; D: -; V: TRBV7-6; DNA: TGTGCCAGCGATAAGACGCTGAACAATGAGCAGTTCTTC; CDR3: CASDKTLNNEQFF
J: TRBJ2-2; size: -; D: -; V: TRBV6-1; DNA: TGTGCCAGCAGTGGACCATTCACCGGGGAGCTGTTTTTT; CDR3: CASSGPFTGELFF
J: TRBJ2-7; size: -; D: TRBD2; V: TRBV19; DNA: TGTGCCACCTCAATAGCGGGAGCTCTCTACGAGCAGTACTTC; CDR3: CATSIAGALYEQYF
J: TRBJ1-2; size: -; D: -; V: TRBV24-1; DNA: TGTGCCACCAGTGATTCCGCACATGCCCCCTATGGCTACACCTTC; CDR3: CATSDSAHAPYGYTF
J: TRBJ2-7; size: -; D: TRBD1; V: TRBV6-6; DNA: TGTGCCAGCAGTTATAGGACAGGGTTCAACGAGCAGTACTTC; CDR3: CASSYRTGFNEQYF
J: TRBJ1-1; size: few; D: TRBD1; V: TRBV7-9; DNA: TGTGCCAGCAGCGTCCAACCGGGACAGGGGGGAACTGAAGCTTTCTTT; CDR3: CASSVQPGQGGTEAFF
J: TRBJ2-1; size: -; D: TRBD2; V: TRBV5-4; DNA: TGTGCCAGCAGCTTTCGGACTAGCGATACGGGTGAGCAGTTCTTC; CDR3: CASSFRTSDTGEQFF
J: TRBJ2-2; size: -; D: -; V: TRBV7-9; DNA: TGTGCCAGCAGCTTAGGAGGTGGCAGACGGGCCGGGACCGGGGAGCTGTTTTTT; CDR3: CASSLGGGRRAGTGELFF
J: TRBJ1-2; size: -; D: TRBD1; V: TRBV7-3; DNA: TGTGCCAGCAGCTCCACAGGGGAGGACGGCTACACCTTC; CDR3: CASSSTGEDGYTF
J: TRBJ2-2; size: -; D: TRBD2; V: TRBV4-1; DNA: TGCGCCAGCAGCCAAGAGGGACTAGCCGGGGAGCTGTTTTTT; CDR3: CASSQEGLAGELFF
J: TRBJ2-3; size: -; D: -; V: TRBV20-1; DNA: TGCAGTGCTACCAGGGACCCCGTCACAGATACGCAGTATTTT; CDR3: CSATRDPVTDTQYF
J: TRBJ1-1; size: -; D: TRBD1; V: TRBV19; DNA: TGTGCCAGTAGTCTGGGAGGAACAGGGGTGGTGAACACTGAAGCTTTCTTT; CDR3: CASSLGGTGVVNTEAFF
J: TRBJ1-1; size: -; D: -; V: TRBV7-9; DNA: TGTGCCAGCAGCTTTAGGCATCTTTCGGGAGGCACTGAAGCTTTCTTT; CDR3: CASSFRHLSGGTEAFF
J: TRBJ1-2; size: many; D: -; V: TRBV7-2; DNA: TGTGCCAGCAGCTTAGACGGCACCGACTATGGCTACACCTTC; CDR3: CASSLDGTDYGYTF
J: TRBJ2-7; size: -; D: TRBD1; V: TRBV6-1; DNA: TGTGCCAGCAGCTACACCATATTTACTTTTTTTACCGGGACAGGAAGCTCCTACGAGCAGTACTTC; CDR3: CASSYTIFTFFTGTGSSYEQYF
J: TRBJ2-3; size: once; D: -; V: TRBV7-9; DNA: TGTGCCAGCAGCCCCTCCCTTACGGATACGCAGTATTTT; CDR3: CASSPSLTDTQYF
J: TRBJ2-1; size: -; D: TRBD2; V: TRBV4-3; DNA: TGCGCCAGCAGCCCTTACCAGCGGGAGGGGGATGAGCAGTTCTTC; CDR3: CASSPYQREGDEQFF
J: TRBJ1-6; size: few; D: TRBD1; V: TRBV6-1; DNA: TGTGCCAGCAGTGAAACTAGGACAGGTTCACCCCTCCACTTT; CDR3: CASSETRTGSPLHF
J: TRBJ1-2; size: -; D: -; V: TRBV5-6; DNA: TGTGCCAGCAGCCCGACAGCAAAAAAGGGCTCTGGCTACACCTTC; CDR3: CASSPTAKKGSGYTF
J: TRBJ2-3; size: -; D: -; V: TRBV4-1; DNA: TGCGCCAGCAGCCAAGATTGGCCGGGTACAGATACGCAGTATTTT; CDR3: CASSQDWPGTDTQYF
J: TRBJ2-1; size: -; D: -; V: TRBV15; DNA: TGTGCCACCAGCAGAGATCCTCGGGCAGAATACCAGTTCTTC; CDR3: CATSRDPRAEYQFF
J: TRBJ1-1; size: many; D: TRBD1; V: TRBV7-8; DNA: TGTGCCAGCAGCTCTCCCGGACAGGGGGTAACTGAAGCTTTCTTT; CDR3: CASSSPGQGVTEAFF
J: TRBJ1-1; size: -; D: -; V: TRBV2; DNA: TGTGCCAGCGGGGTACTGGCTGAAGCTTTCTTT; CDR3: CASGVLAEAFF
J: TRBJ2-5; size: many; D: -; V: TRBV7-2; DNA: TGTGCCAGCAGCTTAGGACCAGAAGAGACCCAGTACTTC; CDR3: CASSLGPEETQYF
J: TRBJ2-7; size: -; D: TRBD2; V: TRBV7-9; DNA: TGTGCCAGCAGCCATGCCCTCCGACTAGCGGGTGAGCAGTACTTC; CDR3: CASSHALRLAGEQYF